The TCR beta chain described here comes from a study of T-cell memory formation after mild COVID-19. TCRdb passed the 5' RACE reads through MiXCR, listing each CDR3 protein once. The table shows approximately 300,000 distinct CDR3 sequences, with less than 20% occurring only once. Germline loops: CDR1 DFQATT, CDR2 SNEGSKA (reference sequence). Trimming left V 1 base short and J 4 bases short, with 10 bases between. This CDR3 has 13 residues. The chain carries TRBV20-1 and TRBJ2-5; D remains ambiguous. Sequenced input: PBMCs or a T cell subset sorted from them (not recorded which). The clonotype was recovered from a man between 18 and 35 years old who had mild COVID-19 (a few samples of this study predate the infection). Cell type and time point are not known. The CDR3 DNA is TGCAGTGCTAGAGTTGAGAGCCTAGAGACCCAGTACTTC. Translation gives CSARVESLETQYF.